The rows below give T cell receptor beta chains drawn from one sample of a study of T-cell reconstitution after alpha-beta-depleted transplantation in children. TCRdb re-called the PCR reads through MiXCR, storing one row per CDR3 protein. The sample contains around 250,000 distinct CDR3 sequences, roughly 8% of which appear only once. The specimen was PBMCs, mostly from graft donor cells, collected 180 days after TCRalphabeta/CD19-depleted stem cell transplant. Receptors were obtained from a male patient younger than 18 who had a stem cell transplant for acute lymphoblastic leukemia, so the T cells may come from the graft donor. CDR3s include the opening cysteine and the closing phenylalanine or tryptophan. The order of the fields is V gene, CDR3 protein.

>TRBV20-1
CSAYGGIEKLFF
>TRBV7-6
CASSSDGFNEKLFF
>TRBV20-1
CSGGGDKGIHNSPLHF
>TRBV5-4
CASSLTGGQETQYF
>TRBV5-4
CASSLDSGQGVGANYGYTF
>TRBV7-9
CASSSSSSQETQYF
>TRBV27
CASSLDRGRGSPLHF
>TRBV7-9
CASSRPEPYNEQFF
>TRBV7-9
CASSRRTSGIPDTQYF
>TRBV28
CASTRTVNYEQYF
>TRBV6-1
CASTLTDTNTGELFF
>TRBV20-1
CSPTLRSGNTIYF
>TRBV5-1
CASRGTRPEAFF
>TRBV5-1
CASSLGQFSYEQYF
>TRBV3-1
CASSQESVRGTGELFF
>TRBV5-1
CASSSVGGFDEQYF
>TRBV12-3/TRBV12-4
CASSFQGLPQHF
>TRBV29-1
CSVERWENTEAFF
>TRBV10-2
CASTGGAAPAGRGAEAFF
>TRBV7-9
CASSFSGGGTEAFF
>TRBV11-2
CASSRDGQGYGNTIYF
>TRBV3-1
CASSQRPTSYNEQFF
>TRBV7-2
CASSLKRGIGSPLHF
>TRBV9
CASNRGDRGRNIQYF
>TRBV28
CASKLFGTNDEQYF
>TRBV6-5
CASSYDYQGARYEQYF
>TRBV20-1
CSARSGHPITDTQYF
>TRBV24-1
CATSGQGLADYTGELFF
>TRBV20-1
CSASGSGIGGELFF
>TRBV11-2
CASSRTSASYEQYF
>TRBV27
CASTRDRGSSYNEQFF
>TRBV10-3
CAIRGLAVHTDTQYF
>TRBV7-8
CASSLVLLYEQYF
>TRBV4-1
CASSQLPGTGKPYGYTF
>TRBV24-1
CATSDWDRQETQYF
>TRBV20-1
CSAGDIAGADTQYF
>TRBV12-3/TRBV12-4
CASSPSGMGDTGELFF
>TRBV9
CASSVRGMVYNEQFF
>TRBV12-3/TRBV12-4
CASSLEAGGYGYTF
>TRBV6-2/TRBV6-3
CASSRSRTGPLGEQYF
>TRBV28
CASSLRGTYEQYF
>TRBV20-1
CSAIWQSSGANVLTF
>TRBV19
CASSIVKLAWSGELFF
>TRBV29-1
CSVGGRPYEQYF
>TRBV20-1
CSASQATPYEQYF
>TRBV12-3/TRBV12-4
CASSPKGQRTYEQYF
>TRBV3-1
CASSHRQANQPQHF
>TRBV29-1
CSVGERGGLEETQYF
>TRBV7-6
CASSSGAGGPADTQYF
>TRBV7-3
CASSLTGSANNEQFF
>TRBV4-1
CASSHLGLNTGELFF
>TRBV4-3
CASSQGGGGTGRDYGYTF
>TRBV20-1
CSATTGPGANVLTF